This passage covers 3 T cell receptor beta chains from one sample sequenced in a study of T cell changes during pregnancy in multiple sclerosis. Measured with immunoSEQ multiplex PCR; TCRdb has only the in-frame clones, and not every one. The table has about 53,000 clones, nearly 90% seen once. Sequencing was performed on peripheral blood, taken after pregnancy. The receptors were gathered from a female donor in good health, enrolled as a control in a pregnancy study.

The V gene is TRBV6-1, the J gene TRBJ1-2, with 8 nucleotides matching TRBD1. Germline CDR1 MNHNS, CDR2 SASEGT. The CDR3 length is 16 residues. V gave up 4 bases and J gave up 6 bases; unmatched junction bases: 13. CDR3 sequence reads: CASSGQGNLGRDGYTF. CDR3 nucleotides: TGTGCCAGCAGTGGACAGGGGAACCTCGGAAGGGATGGCTACACCTTC.

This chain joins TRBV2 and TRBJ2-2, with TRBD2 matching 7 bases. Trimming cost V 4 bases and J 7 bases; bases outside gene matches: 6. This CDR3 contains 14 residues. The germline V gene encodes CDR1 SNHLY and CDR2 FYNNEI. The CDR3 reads CASSGVGTIGELFF. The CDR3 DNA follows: TGTGCCAGCAGTGGGGTCGGGACTATCGGGGAGCTGTTTTTT.

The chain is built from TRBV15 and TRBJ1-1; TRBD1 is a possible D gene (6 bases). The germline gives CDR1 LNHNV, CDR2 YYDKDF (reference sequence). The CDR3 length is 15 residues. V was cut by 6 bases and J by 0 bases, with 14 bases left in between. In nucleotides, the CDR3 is TGTGCCACCAGTTTACGAGGGGGTTTGAACACTGAAGCTTTCTTT. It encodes CATSLRGGLNTEAFF.